These 2 T cell receptor beta chains came from one sample sequenced in a study of blood T cell repertoires in COVID-19. Some clones are missing from TCRdb's copy, which holds only in-frame ones; the method was immunoSEQ multiplex PCR. The sample records roughly 120,000 clones, around nine tenths being singletons. Sequenced: peripheral blood. The source is a woman aged 45 to 65 with acute or convalescent COVID-19.

This clone was recorded a few times. The chain uses TRBV3-1 (or the pseudogene TRBV3-2) and TRBJ1-4; 10 bases align to TRBD1. Trimming cost V 4 bases and J 6 bases; bases outside gene matches: 2. CDR1 and CDR2 from the germline V gene are LGHDT and YNNKEL (reference sequence). CDR3 length: 14 amino acids. CDR3 protein: CASSRTGGDEKLFF. CDR3 nucleotide sequence: TGTGCCAGCAGCCGGACAGGGGGTGATGAAAAACTGTTTTTT.

V gene TRBV18 combines with J gene TRBJ1-2; possibly TRBD1 for D (6 bases). Germline assignment: CDR1 KGHSH and CDR2 LQKENI. CDR3 length: 16 amino acids. V dropped 3 bases and J dropped 2 bases, with 16 bases sitting between them. The CDR3 region is CASSPFDRDKNYGYTF. For the CDR3, the DNA is TGTGCCAGCTCACCCTTTGACCGGGACAAAAACTATGGCTACACCTTC.